This T cell receptor (beta chain) was found in a study of cytomegalovirus exposure and HLA in healthy donors (dated by TCRdb to about 2017). Notes on the research overall: An earlier analysis of about 560 of the donors reported under 300 Gb of sequence data and 117 million unique TCR beta sequences obtained from around 190 million T cells. Roughly 300 gigabases of sequencing data and around 85 million unique TCR sequences made up an early release that covered 500 to 700 HLA-typed donors. The genetic ancestry cluster associated with self-reported Caucasian donors included around four fifths of the roughly 390 genotyped donors. The study was designed to test whether signatures of past pathogen exposure could be identified by cataloging public T cell receptors. The T cell repertoires of about 700 subjects were profiled by immunosequencing and related to cytomegalovirus serostatus. Along with the roughly 670-subject first cohort, a separate validation cohort of roughly 110 different subjects was used. High-throughput TCR immunosequencing, statistical association of individual TCRs with disease status, and machine learning were combined to predict cytomegalovirus infection status. To study patterns of TCR occurrence, a later analysis re-analyzed previously published TCR beta repertoires from 500 to 850 donors and added high-resolution HLA genotyping. Rather than using new phenotypic data, the later analysis identified candidate immune exposures from TCR beta sequences and from how often those sequences occurred across donors. An earlier analysis of some 500 of the donors applied high-throughput TCR beta sequencing to assess whether each TCR beta V gene segment acted as functional or pseudogenic. Donor age, sex, ethnicity and CMV serostatus were collected together with the repertoire data. A later genetic analysis took genome-wide SNP genotypes for 398 of the 666 donors and used that subset as a discovery cohort. All discovery cohort repertoires had been generated using a single sequencing platform. HLA typing included class I and class II loci at four-digit resolution. Typing coverage varied by locus: about 629-640 donors for A, B, C, DRB1 and DQB1; under 550 for DQA1; over 600 for DPA1; fewer than 480 for DPB1. About five DR-DQ haplotypes were handled as single units for association and clustering because linkage in the cohort was strong. On average, around 240,000 unique TCR beta nucleotide sequences were sequenced per donor among a few hundred genotyped donors of the cohort, with 15% to 20% of those sequences being non-productive.

V and J are trimmed by 7 bases and 2 bases, and the gene matches miss 4 bases of the junction. The germline V gene supplies CDR1 MDHEN and CDR2 SYDVKM. The CDR3, from cysteine to phenylalanine, totals 13 residues. Only the CDR3 DNA is retained, 39 bases long and in frame from the first base. Summary of the overall study and its limitations: Most TCR sequences were seen in very few donors, while some public TCRs were found in many individuals. Because counts were too low, under 20 rarely observed V segments, including chromosome 9 orphons, were left out of the earlier analysis of about 620 of the donors. In this cohort, only TCR beta chains were sequenced, and detectable features were limited by the absence of alpha or paired-chain data. A cluster of highly shared sequence variants was judged likely to be a technical artifact of the sequencing pipeline. Some IMGT-functional V segments, including TRBV6-2 and TRBV6-3, could not be told apart with the 87-base-pair reads, so those segments were excluded. Immune exposure information for the cohort was limited to CMV serostatus. Most CMV-associated TCR beta chains appeared to be HLA-restricted in a later analysis, and the HLA associations seemed to be driven largely by CMV exposure. Cytomegalovirus status was reported to be diagnosed by the classifier with high specificity and sensitivity in both the original and validation cohorts. Linkage disequilibrium might explain the correlated functional status among segregating V segments, but an unknown experimental factor could not be ruled out. In a later analysis, some 18,000 TCR beta sequences were associated with specific HLA alleles at a false discovery rate of 0.05. According to a later analysis, TCR association rates differed among HLA loci, with DRB1 alleles showing the most associated TCRs and HLA-C alleles showing the fewest. A further reported finding was that TCR beta sequences accurately predicted the HLA-A and HLA-B alleles for most subjects in the first cohort. Because some donors lacked HLA typing at each locus, the association tests relied only on the typed subset. Sequencing depth was assumed to be roughly uniform across donors in the presence/absence analyses, though that assumption may not hold. In an earlier analysis of approximately 600 of the donors, most TCR beta V segments were observed in productive rearrangements about 87% or about 30% of the time, broadly matching IMGT annotations. A later genetic analysis reported fewer N-insertions in productive TCRs among donors in an Asian-associated ancestry cluster than the roughly 700-donor mean. A later analysis reported that several top co-occurrence clusters appeared linked to parvovirus B19, influenza, CMV and Epstein-Barr virus. V-gene and J-gene trimming of TCR beta chains was associated with a missense DCLRE1C variant in a later genetic analysis, and the association was replicated in an independent cohort. The study listed 164 TCR beta chains as associated with cytomegalovirus. When HLA alleles, especially DR and DQ, strongly co-occurred, attributing TCR associations to individual alleles was difficult. Compared with equally common non-associated chains, HLA-associated TCR beta chains in a later analysis were more clonally expanded and had lower generation probabilities. According to the authors, the approach could potentially be generalized to other disease states and immunological phenotypes. In vitro tests confirmed that a few of the cytomegalovirus-associated TCR beta chains recognize cytomegalovirus antigens.

Receptors were amplified or captured by the immunoSEQ multiplex PCR assay. The multiplex PCR relied on a mix of 60 forward primers for TCR Vbeta segments and 13 reverse primers for TCR Jbeta segments. A multiplex PCR assay on genomic DNA amplified the CDR3 region of rearranged TCR beta genes. Amplified TCR beta libraries were sequenced as 87-base-pair reads on the Illumina HiSeq System. Regarding the original processing steps: A later analysis counted about 76 million unique TCR beta chains across the 650 to 800 repertoires, and some 11 million of these chains were shared by at least two donors. A nearest-neighbor algorithm error-corrected the raw reads and collapsed the reads into unique sequences, merging closely related sequences to remove PCR and sequencing errors. To assign V, D and J gene segments, CDR3 sequences were aligned to IMGT reference sequences. For a sequence to be retained, a match of at least six nucleotides was required to both a V gene segment and a J gene segment. Rearrangements were called productive when the CDR3 lacked stop codons and stayed in frame with V and J; all others were non-productive. Following IMGT convention, CDR3 was defined as the stretch from the second conserved V-encoded cysteine up to the conserved J-encoded phenylalanine. The earlier analysis of fewer than 750 of the donors excluded sequences that lacked an unambiguous match to a single V gene segment. An earlier analysis of a few hundred of the donors called V segments functional above 56.7% productive rearrangements and segregating when the between-donor standard deviation exceeded 5%. A statistical classification framework was built for diagnosing cytomegalovirus status from the catalog of TCR beta chain sequences. In a later analysis, TCR nucleotide sequences were compared against IMGT/GENE-DB human TR gene sequences so that V and J genes could be assigned. A later analysis assigned CDR3 sequences and most-parsimonious VDJ recombination scenarios with the TCRdist pipeline. A later analysis defined each TCR beta chain by its CDR3 amino acid sequence plus V-gene family, and excluded reads lacking a unique V-gene family. To address suspected cross-contamination and a sequencing artifact, a later analysis removed 550 to 750 highly shared, low-generation-probability nucleotide sequences. In a later analysis, a clonal expansion index for each public chain was calculated from normalized within-repertoire ranks of inferred template counts. In a later analysis, generation probabilities were computed using a VDJ recombination model fitted to out-of-frame rearrangements, and the results were checked against IGoR. Hypergeometric tests were used in a later analysis to score TCR-TCR, TCR-HLA and TCR-CMV co-occurrence, with a repertoire-size bias correction applied to the TCR pairs. False discovery rates were estimated in a later analysis by permuting HLA or CMV assignments 20 times. In a later analysis, co-occurring TCRs were grouped with DBSCAN, and TCRdist sequence similarity was added when clustering was performed within HLA-allele-positive subsets. Repertoires with fewer than 30,000 or more than 120,000 public chains were left out of co-occurrence clustering, as were about five repertoires with anomalous nucleotide sharing. This is the immuneACCESS table as TCRdb keeps it, with only in-frame sequences that have V and J called. A part of the clones is gone; compared with another copy, unresolved V genes explain less than half, and the rest is unexplained. Clonal size and the V and J genes are those of that table, whereas D and trimming came from the DNA. The sample's clone listing holds 150,000 to 250,000 clones. The ten largest clones add up to roughly 0.74% of the sample.

In total, roughly 670 healthy bone marrow donors made up the cohort. At the time of sampling, every cohort member was nominally healthy, though immune exposures that went unrecorded were likely present. The donor tested CMV seronegative, placing the donor among the 350 or so seronegative members of the cohort. Every donor gave a peripheral blood sample, and the peripheral blood mononuclear cells from that sample were used for TCR beta sequencing. Genomic DNA extraction from the blood cell samples was performed with the Qiagen DNeasy Blood Extraction Kit. With regard to this clone: No cognate antigen has been identified for it.

The chain is encoded by TRBV28 joined to TRBJ2-7; 8 central bases correspond to TRBD1. Source material: PBMCs. The source of this sequence is a boy younger than 18 in good health and CMV-seronegative. The base sequence is TGTGCCAGCAACCCGGACAGGGCCTACGAGCAGTACTTC. The translation is CASNPDRAYEQYF.